The 13 T cell receptor beta chains in this list originate from one sample, sequenced in a study of identical twins. Each CDR3 protein gets one entry after TCRdb re-called the 5' RACE reads with MiXCR. Of some 500,000 distinct CDR3 sequences listed, around an eighth are singletons. These data also featured in a second study, about yellow fever vaccine responses in identical twins.

Sequencing input: CD4+ T cells sorted from blood. The receptors derive from a young woman in good health.

This clonotype was found a few times. This sequence joins TRBV12-3 or TRBV12-4 and TRBJ1-6; the D gene is possibly TRBD1 (6 bases). This CDR3 comprises 13 residues. V lost 5 bases and J 7 bases, leaving 9 bases between the germline ends. The CDR3 sequence: CASSMTGNSPLHF. The CDR3 DNA follows: TGTGCCAGCAGTATGACAGGCAATTCACCCCTCCACTTT.

Here the CDR3 DNA reads TGCGCCAGCAGCTCCACCGGGACTAGCGGGAGCCCCGGAAAGTACTTC. Protein sequence: CASSSTGTSGSPGKYF. The genes are TRBV5-1 and TRBJ2-7, with 14 positions matching TRBD2. CDR3 length equals 16 residues. CDR1 and CDR2 from the germline V gene are SGHRS and YFSETQ. Trimming removed 3 bases from V and 11 bases from J; junction bases left unmatched: 13.

The V call is TRBV2, the J call TRBJ1-5; D call uncertain. Per the germline V gene, CDR1 is SNHLY and CDR2 is FYNNEI. The CDR3 contains 15 residues. Trimming pared 2 bases from V and 0 bases from J, leaving 8 bases between. The CDR3 reads CASSEMGGSNQPQHF. The CDR3 DNA reads TGTGCCAGCAGTGAAATGGGAGGTAGCAATCAGCCCCAGCATTTT.

This clonotype was detected only a few times. The chain couples TRBV5-1 to TRBJ2-3, with 10 bases matching TRBD2. This CDR3 contains 16 residues. V trimming: 4 bases; J trimming: 5 bases; junction bases outside the gene matches: 10. Germline assignment: CDR1 SGHRS and CDR2 YFSETQ. The CDR3 protein is CASSRGLAEARDTQYF. CDR3 sequence (DNA): TGCGCCAGCAGCCGCGGACTAGCGGAGGCGAGAGATACGCAGTATTTT.

This clonotype was counted a few times. The chain uses TRBV12-3 or TRBV12-4 and TRBJ2-7, with 11 bases lining up with TRBD1. The V segment lost 2 bases and the J segment 6 bases; nucleotides outside the gene matches: 6. The CDR3 spans 15 residues. The CDR3 loop reads CASSLQDRGRREQYF. The CDR3 region has the DNA TGTGCCAGCAGTTTACAGGACAGGGGGCGGCGCGAGCAGTACTTC.

This clonotype was detected many times. V is TRBV7-9 and J is TRBJ2-7; 13 bases agree with TRBD2. The germline CDR1 and CDR2 sequences are SEHNR and FQNEAQ (reference sequence). This CDR3 region has 16 residues. Unmatched junction bases numbered 3, after V lost 2 bases and J lost 2 bases. CDR3 bases: TGTGCCAGCAGCTTAAGGGGGACTAGCGGGACCTACGAGCAGTACTTC. It codes for CASSLRGTSGTYEQYF.

This clonotype showed up just a few times. The chain couples TRBV28 to TRBJ1-3, with a tentative D call TRBD1 (6 bases). Germline V gene sequence: CDR1 MDHEN, CDR2 SYDVKM. Trimming removed 6 bases at V and 4 bases at J, with 19 bases between. The CDR3 extends over 16 amino acids. CDR3 region: CASRRGTQTGGNTIYF. The DNA of the CDR3 is TGTGCCAGCAGGAGGGGGACCCAAACGGGAGGAAACACCATATATTTT.

The chain carries TRBV27 and TRBJ2-7; 7 nucleotides match TRBD1. The CDR3 has 16 residues. The germline gives CDR1 MNHEY, CDR2 SMNVEV (reference sequence). V gave up 8 bases and J gave up 0 bases; unmatched junction bases: 13. Here the CDR3 DNA reads TGTGCCAGCGGGTGGCGGACAGGAAAGAGCTCCTACGAGCAGTACTTC. This encodes CASGWRTGKSSYEQYF.

This clonotype came up many times. The chain has TRBV20-1 and TRBJ1-2, with D unresolved. CDR1 and CDR2 from the germline V gene are DFQATT and SNEGSKA (reference sequence). The CDR3 is 10 amino acids. Trimming removed 0 bases from V and 6 bases from J, with 2 bases in between. DNA of the CDR3: TGCAGTGCTAGAGAAAATGGCTACACCTTC. It codes for CSARENGYTF.

This clonotype was counted a few times. This chain uses TRBV18 with TRBJ1-1; D might be TRBD1 (5 bases). V was clipped by 0 bases and J by 4 bases, with 9 bases between them. The V gene's germline CDR1 is KGHSH and CDR2 LQKENI. The CDR3 totals 14 residues. CDR3 in amino acids: CASSPPQTATEAFF. CDR3 nucleotides: TGTGCCAGCTCACCACCCCAGACAGCCACTGAAGCTTTCTTT.

This clonotype has only a few counts. The chain recombines TRBV29-1 with TRBJ1-2; D is uncertain. Germline CDR1 SQVTM, CDR2 ANQGSEA. This CDR3 has 13 residues. V was clipped by 0 bases and J by 2 bases, with 7 bases between them. CDR3 in amino acids: CSVEEQSNYGYTF. In DNA, the CDR3 is TGCAGCGTTGAAGAACAGTCAAACTATGGCTACACCTTC.

This chain joins TRBV6-1 and TRBJ2-2; 8 nucleotides align to TRBD2. J gave up 8 bases and V 8 bases, and 16 bases lay outside the gene matches. The CDR3 sequence is 16 residues long. From germline, CDR1 is MNHNS and CDR2 SASEGT. CDR3 sequence (DNA): TGTGCCAGCGTCCCGCCGGGGGGGGCTCAGGGTGGGGAGCTGTTTTTT. Translated, it gives CASVPPGGAQGGELFF.

This clonotype was seen a handful of times. J is TRBJ2-7 and V is TRBV28; D is possibly TRBD1 (6 bases). CDR1 is MDHEN, CDR2 SYDVKM, per germline. The CDR3 runs 16 residues. Between the trimmed V and J ends, which lost 5 bases and 3 bases, there was a span of 20 bases. The CDR3 coding sequence is TGTGCCAGCAGTCCATCCAATACAGGGAGCGGCTACGAGCAGTACTTC. Translating gives CASSPSNTGSGYEQYF.